Following are 9 T cell receptor beta chains from one sample sequenced in a study of shared clonotypes between healthy human individuals (dated by TCRdb to the early 2020s). Library creation used the immunoSEQ multiplex PCR assay. The table comes from immuneACCESS by way of TCRdb, which keeps in-frame sequences with V and J called. Part of the clones is missing from these tables; in studies checked, under half for an unresolved V gene and the rest for unknown reasons. The sample has roughly 1,500,000 clones on record, approximately 98.5% of them singletons. About 0.35% of the sample is in the top ten clones. The material sequenced was naive CD4+ T cells sorted from blood. In light of the paper, this sample's cell subset or site label describes: CD45RA+ positively selected. Receptors were obtained from a man aged 25-40 years in good health.

V usage is TRBV9 and J usage is TRBJ1-4, with D possibly TRBD1 on 6 matching bases. The germline CDR1 and CDR2 sequences are SGDLS and YYNGEE. The germline V and J ends were trimmed by 0 bases and 3 bases, with 9 bases remaining between them. This CDR3 has 15 residues. The CDR3 here is CASSVGDRSNEKLFF. The CDR3 nucleotides read TGTGCCAGCAGCGTAGGCGACAGGTCTAATGAAAAACTGTTTTTT.

J is TRBJ2-2 and V is TRBV6-5, with TRBD1 identical over 10 bases. J gave up 5 bases and V 5 bases, and 5 bases lay outside the gene matches. Germline CDR1 reads MNHEY; CDR2 reads SVGAGI. The CDR3 covers 15 residues. The CDR3 protein is CASSTRDRGTGELFF. CDR3 in DNA: TGTGCCAGCAGTACCCGGGACAGGGGAACCGGGGAGCTGTTTTTT.

As regards this clone: Other DNA variants within this sample encode the same CDR3. The CDR3 DNA reads TGTGCCAGCAGCTTACTGGGAGATACGCAGTATTTT. As protein: CASSLLGDTQYF. V is TRBV7-3 and J is TRBJ2-3; D is uncertain. Germline V gives CDR1 SGHTA, CDR2 FQGTGA. The CDR3 extends over 12 amino acids. Trimming removed 2 bases from V and 5 bases from J, with 5 bases in between.

The rearrangement links TRBV7-9 to TRBJ2-1; TRBD2 agrees at 9 bases. Germline V lookup: CDR1 SEHNR, CDR2 FQNEAQ (reference sequence). J was trimmed by 4 bases and V by 5 bases; bases with no gene match: 18. The CDR3 loop spans 19 amino acids. The CDR3 DNA is TGTGCCAGCAGCCCTCGGACTAGCGCAACCTTCGAATTGTACAATGAGCAGTTCTTC. Residues: CASSPRTSATFELYNEQFF.

V is TRBV27 and J is TRBJ2-1; 7 positions match TRBD1. J was trimmed by 13 bases and V by 3 bases; bases with no gene match: 3. This CDR3 region has 11 residues. Per germline, CDR1 MNHEY and CDR2 SMNVEV (reference sequence). The CDR3 nucleotides read TGTGCCAGCAGTTTCGGACAGGTACAGTTCTTC. This gives the protein CASSFGQVQFF.

The chain has TRBV29-1 and TRBJ2-3, with 11 bases fitting TRBD1. CDR3 length: 14 residues. Germline CDR1 is SQVTM and CDR2 is ANQGSEA. The trim removed 6 bases at V and 4 bases at J, leaving 6 bases unmatched. CDR3 loop: CSVGQGAVPDTQYF. The CDR3 coding sequence is TGCAGCGTAGGACAGGGGGCGGTCCCAGATACGCAGTATTTT.

J is TRBJ2-1 and V is TRBV14, with D perhaps matching TRBD1 (6 bases). Trimming removed 8 bases at V and 5 bases at J, with 22 bases between. The CDR3 sequence is 16 residues long. Germline lookup yields CDR1 SGHDN and CDR2 FVKESK. The CDR3 sequence: CASAFGRGNLDNEQFF. CDR3 bases: TGTGCCAGCGCTTTCGGCAGGGGAAATTTAGACAATGAGCAGTTCTTC.

The chain combines TRBV10-3 with TRBJ2-3; weak D call: TRBD2 (5 bases). Trimming pared 6 bases from V and 0 bases from J, leaving 19 bases between. The CDR3 covers 17 residues. CDR1 is ENHRY and CDR2 is SYGVKD in the germline V gene. The CDR3 reads CAIRVPPMGDSTDTQYF. CDR3 sequence (DNA): TGTGCCATCAGGGTCCCCCCAATGGGAGATAGCACAGATACGCAGTATTTT.

V and J are TRBV5-1 and TRBJ2-3; possible D gene TRBD1, 6 bases. In germline, CDR1 is SGHRS, CDR2 YFSETQ. The CDR3 consists of 16 residues. V was pared by 0 bases and J by 0 bases, with 11 bases between. CDR3 protein: CASSLVTGFSTDTQYF. CDR3 nucleotide sequence: TGCGCCAGCAGCTTGGTGACAGGTTTTAGCACAGATACGCAGTATTTT. Filled out from reference TRBV5-1 and TRBJ2-3, the complete variable domain reads KAGVTQTPRYLIKTRGQQVTLSCSPISGHRSVSWYQQTPGQGLQFLFEYFSETQRNKGNFPGRFSGRQFSNSRSEMNVSTLELGDSALYLCASSLVTGFSTDTQYFGPGTRLTVL.